The present T cell receptor (beta chain) was sequenced within a study of T-cell reconstitution after alpha-beta-depleted transplantation in children. This clonotype was seen a few times. A TCRbeta library incorporating unique molecular identifiers was prepared. MiXCR was run by TCRdb on the PCR reads, yielding one entry per CDR3 protein. The sample contains fewer than 550,000 distinct CDR3 sequences, roughly a tenth of which appear only once. The CDR3 totals 15 residues. Per the germline V gene, CDR1 is SGHRS and CDR2 is YFSETQ. V was cut by 0 bases and J by 4 bases, with 12 bases left in between. Sequences were derived from PBMCs from the stem cell graft donor, sampled from the stem cell graft. The TCR sequence derives from a human donor who donated a stem cell graft to a child with acute myeloid leukemia. The J gene is TRBJ2-3, the V gene TRBV5-1, with D possibly TRBD1 on 5 matching bases. The chain's CDR3 is CASSLGRDDSDTQYF. CDR3 DNA: TGCGCCAGCAGCTTGGGCAGGGATGATTCAGATACGCAGTATTTT. The whole variable domain, filled in from reference TRBV5-1 and TRBJ2-3, reads KAGVTQTPRYLIKTRGQQVTLSCSPISGHRSVSWYQQTPGQGLQFLFEYFSETQRNKGNFPGRFSGRQFSNSRSEMNVSTLELGDSALYLCASSLGRDDSDTQYFGPGTRLTVL.